The 10 T cell receptor beta chains presented below share a single source sample, sequenced in a study of blood T cell repertoires in COVID-19. Method: immunoSEQ multiplex PCR; TCRdb's copy keeps in-frame clones and lacks some. This table holds roughly 260,000 clones, approximately 91% found once. Sequences were obtained from peripheral blood. The receptors here all came from a woman aged 30 to 39 with COVID-19, enrolled during active disease.

This rearrangement joins TRBV28 to TRBJ2-7; 7 bases line up with TRBD1. Trimming at V came to 5 bases and at J to 7 bases, leaving 17 bases not matched to a gene. From germline, CDR1 is MDHEN and CDR2 SYDVKM. CDR3 length equals 16 residues. The CDR3: CASSPPDRASSYEQYF. CDR3 sequence (DNA): TGTGCCAGCAGTCCGCCAGACAGGGCTTCCTCTTATGAGCAGTACTTC. The full variable domain, with the rest looked up from reference TRBV28 and TRBJ2-7, is DVKVTQSSRYLVKRTGEKVFLECVQDMDHENMFWYRQDPGLGLRLIYFSYDVKMKEKGDIPEGYSVSREKKERFSLILESASTNQTSMYLCASSPPDRASSYEQYFGPGTRLTVT.

The chain carries TRBV28 and TRBJ2-2; D perhaps matches TRBD1 (5 bases). This CDR3 spans 15 amino acids. Germline V gene lookup returns CDR1 MDHEN and CDR2 SYDVKM. V was shortened by 3 bases and J by 4 bases, with 12 bases between the two germline ends. The chain's CDR3 is CASSFLGPPTGELFF. The CDR3 DNA is TGTGCCAGCAGTTTTTTGGGGCCGCCCACCGGGGAGCTGTTTTTT.

V usage is TRBV24-1 and J usage is TRBJ2-1, with a tentative D call TRBD2 (6 bases). The CDR3 contains 17 residues. The germline V gene encodes CDR1 KGHDR and CDR2 SFDVKD. With 6 bases removed from V and 6 bases from J, the gap between germline ends came to 23 bases. DNA for the CDR3: TGTGCCACCAGTTCGTCGGGACTTCCCGTGTCGCGCAATGAGCAGTTCTTC. It encodes CATSSSGLPVSRNEQFF.

The CDR3 reads CASSPQVGREANEQYF. The CDR3 region has the DNA TGTGCCAGCAGCCCCCAAGTAGGGCGGGAGGCCAACGAGCAGTACTTC. V gene TRBV4-2 combines with J gene TRBJ2-7, with 8 bases that match TRBD2. Trimming cost V 4 bases and J 5 bases; bases outside gene matches: 13. The CDR3 length is 16 residues. Germline-derived CDR1 and CDR2 are LGHNA and YNFKEQ.

V gene TRBV28 combines with J gene TRBJ2-5; D is unresolved. Trimming took off 5 bases at V and 5 bases at J, with 18 bases between the two ends. The length of the CDR3 is 15 residues. Per germline, CDR1 MDHEN and CDR2 SYDVKM. As DNA, the CDR3 is TGTGCCAGCAGTCAAAGCAGGCCCCGCGAGGAGACCCAGTACTTC. Residues: CASSQSRPREETQYF.

The chain is built from TRBV6-1 and TRBJ2-7, with D possibly being TRBD2 (6 bases). CDR1 and CDR2 from the germline V gene are MNHNS and SASEGT. This CDR3 spans 17 amino acids. V lost 4 bases to trimming and J lost 4 bases, with 23 bases between them. In DNA form, the CDR3 reads TGTGCCAGCAGTGGAGAACTGGGTGACGGGGGTTGGTACGAGCAGTACTTC. Translating gives CASSGELGDGGWYEQYF.

This clone was seen only a few times. The rearrangement uses TRBV6-6 and TRBJ1-6; D may be TRBD1 (5 bases). Germline V CDR1 and CDR2: MNHNY, SVGAGI (reference sequence). The CDR3 sequence is 14 residues long. The V end lost 0 bases, the J end lost 10 bases, and 10 bases lay between the germline ends. The DNA for the CDR3 is TGTGCCAGCAGTTACTCAGGGGAGGGATCACCCCTCCACTTT. Amino acid sequence: CASSYSGEGSPLHF.

DNA of the CDR3: TGTGCCAGCAGGGGACAGGGCCTGCAGCAGTTCTTC. Its translation is CASRGQGLQQFF. The chain carries TRBV6-5 and TRBJ2-1, with TRBD1 matching 9 bases. This CDR3 is built from 12 residues. Germline CDR1 reads MNHEY; CDR2 reads SVGAGI. J gave up 11 bases and V 6 bases, and 5 bases lay outside the gene matches.

The V and J genes are TRBV10-3 and TRBJ1-2; TRBD1 is a possible D gene (6 bases). This CDR3 region has 15 residues. Trimming removed 0 bases at V and 8 bases at J, with 16 bases between. In germline, CDR1 is ENHRY, CDR2 SYGVKD. Written as DNA, the CDR3 is TGTGCCATCAGTGAGTCACGACAGGAACCCGTCGGCTACACCTTC. Amino acids: CAISESRQEPVGYTF.

The chain links TRBV11-3 to TRBJ2-3; D is ambiguous. Trimming removed 1 base from V and 2 bases from J, with 10 bases in between. The CDR3 covers 15 residues. Germline V gene lookup returns CDR1 SGHNT and CDR2 YENEEA. For the CDR3, the DNA is TGTGCCAGCAGCTTAGGGAGACTCTACACAGATACGCAGTATTTT. Translating gives CASSLGRLYTDTQYF. The full variable domain, rest sourced from reference TRBV11-3 and TRBJ2-3, is EAGVVQSPRYKIIEKKQPVAFWCNPISGHNTLYWYLQNLGQGPELLIRYENEEAVDDSQLPKDRFSAERLKGVDSTLKIQPAELGDSAVYLCASSLGRLYTDTQYFGPGTRLTVL.